The 28 T cell receptor beta chains reported below all come from one sample, sequenced in a study of blood T cells in healthy people across ages. A second PCR of 7 to 11 cycles used a sample-barcoded 5' primer and a J-beta primer mix. TCRdb re-called the 5' RACE reads with MiXCR, one entry per CDR3 protein. The sample holds fewer than 950,000 distinct CDR3 sequences; roughly 53% are singletons and the top ten take about 38%. The sample was blood. Receptor source: a man of 80 years or more in good health.

The chain combines TRBV3-1 with TRBJ2-4; 9 bases align to TRBD1. This CDR3 spans 17 amino acids. Trimming cost V 4 bases and J 2 bases; bases outside gene matches: 9. Per the germline V gene, CDR1 is LGHDT and CDR2 is YNNKEL (reference sequence). Here the CDR3 DNA reads TGTGCCAGCAGCCGAACTACAGGGGGCTCGACCAAAAACATTCAGTACTTC. Encoded protein: CASSRTTGGSTKNIQYF. The full variable domain, rest sourced from reference TRBV3-1 and TRBJ2-4, is DTAVSQTPKYLVTQMGNDKSIKCEQNLGHDTMYWYKQDSKKFLKIMFSYNNKELIINETVPNRFSPKSPDKAHLNLHINSLELGDSAVYFCASSRTTGGSTKNIQYFGAGTRLSVL.

The chain is built from TRBV4-1 and TRBJ2-2; 9 nucleotides agree with TRBD2. V shed 0 bases, J shed 3 bases, and the junction held 5 bases outside the gene matches. The CDR3 consists of 17 residues. Germline CDR1 is MGHRA and CDR2 is YSYEKL. CDR3 region: CASSQDRLAGYTGELFF. As DNA, the CDR3 is TGCGCCAGCAGCCAAGATAGGCTAGCGGGGTACACCGGGGAGCTGTTTTTT.

A note on this clonotype: The junction shows a germline mismatch at one end, possibly a read error. The chain employs TRBV15 and TRBJ1-5; no firm D call. CDR1 LNHNV and CDR2 YYDKDF come from the germline V gene (reference sequence). This CDR3 contains 14 residues. As DNA, the CDR3 is TGTGCCACCGGCAGAGATCTCCCTGATCAGCCCCAGCATTTT. Amino acid sequence: CATGRDLPDQPQHF.

The V call is TRBV7-2, the J call TRBJ2-1, with D tentatively TRBD1 (5 bases). Germline lookup yields CDR1 SGHTA and CDR2 FQGNSA. The V end was cut by 4 bases, the J end by 3 bases, with 10 bases between. This CDR3 comprises 14 residues. CDR3: CASSSSTDYNEQFF. In DNA, the CDR3 is TGTGCCAGCAGCTCGTCGACAGACTACAATGAGCAGTTCTTC.

This chain uses TRBV7-2 with TRBJ2-1; D may be TRBD2 (5 bases). V lost 5 bases and J 3 bases, leaving 11 bases between the germline ends. CDR1 and CDR2 from the germline V gene are SGHTA and FQGNSA. The CDR3 runs to 14 residues. CDR3 DNA sequence: TGTGCCAGCAGCAGAGCGGTAATCTACAATGAGCAGTTCTTC. This codes for CASSRAVIYNEQFF.

The sample holds a few counts of this clonotype. This chain uses TRBV20-1 with TRBJ2-5; weak D call: TRBD1 (5 bases). The assigned J gene may be wrong: the sequence end matches TRBJ2-7 better. The germline V gene has CDR1 DFQATT and CDR2 SNEGSKA (reference sequence). The CDR3 spans 14 residues. CDR3 amino acids: CSALTGMRNDEQYF. DNA for the CDR3: TGCAGTGCTCTTACAGGAATGCGGAACGACGAGCAGTACTTC.

This clonotype turned up a few times. V usage is TRBV6-6 and J usage is TRBJ1-2, with D unclear. Per the germline V gene, CDR1 is MNHNY and CDR2 is SVGAGI (reference sequence). There are 13 residues in the CDR3. Trimming removed 7 bases from V and 2 bases from J, with 11 bases in between. The CDR3 nucleotides read TGTGCCAGCACCCTCGACCTCAACTATGGCTACACCTTC. Translated, it gives CASTLDLNYGYTF.

The chain is built from TRBV10-2 and TRBJ2-1; D not resolved. The V end lost 4 bases, the J end lost 9 bases, and 10 bases lay between the germline ends. Germline V gene lookup returns CDR1 WSHSY and CDR2 SAAADI. This CDR3 is built from 12 residues. In DNA form, the CDR3 reads TGCGCCAGCAGTGTGGACCTCCTTGAGCAGTTCTTC. Protein product: CASSVDLLEQFF.

The rearrangement uses TRBV4-1 and TRBJ2-5; either TRBD1 or TRBD2 may supply D (5 bases each). Trimming stripped 4 bases from V and 2 bases from J, with 11 bases between. The germline V gene has CDR1 MGHRA and CDR2 YSYEKL. The CDR3 runs 14 residues. For the CDR3, the DNA is TGCGCCAGCAGCCGTTTGGGACCTCAAGAGACCCAGTACTTC. Protein product: CASSRLGPQETQYF.

This clonotype was seen a few times. The J gene is TRBJ1-2, the V gene TRBV6-4; 9 bases are shared with TRBD1. CDR1 is MRHNA and CDR2 is SNTAGT in the germline V gene. V lost 6 bases to trimming and J lost 3 bases; unmatched junction nucleotides: 8. The CDR3 is made up of 15 amino acids. CDR3 region: CASSPDGTGYYGYTF. The CDR3 coding sequence is TGTGCCAGCAGCCCGGATGGGACAGGGTACTATGGCTACACCTTC.

The chain joins TRBV20-1 to TRBJ1-5; 8 nucleotides match TRBD1. V lost 4 bases and J lost 0; bases outside the gene matches: 5. The CDR3 has 15 amino acids. The germline V gene has CDR1 DFQATT and CDR2 SNEGSKA (reference sequence). Here the CDR3 reads CSATDRGYSNQPQHF. CDR3 coding DNA: TGCAGTGCTACCGACAGGGGATATAGCAATCAGCCCCAGCATTTT.

This chain connects TRBV12-3 or TRBV12-4 to TRBJ2-3, with D possibly matching TRBD2 (5 bases). CDR3 size: 12 residues. V was pared by 6 bases and J by 13 bases, with 17 bases between. The CDR3, as DNA: TGTGCCAGCAGCCTAGAGGAAGCGGCGGAGTATTTT. Translated: CASSLEEAAEYF.

The V gene is TRBV29-1, the J gene TRBJ2-7; D not resolved. Per the germline V gene, CDR1 is SQVTM and CDR2 is ANQGSEA. V lost 7 bases to trimming and J lost 0 bases, with 13 bases between them. This CDR3 is 13 amino acids long. This chain's CDR3 is CSAKQGISYEQYF. The CDR3 DNA sequence: TGCAGCGCCAAACAAGGAATCTCCTACGAGCAGTACTTC.

This clonotype was observed a single time. The chain has TRBV12-3 or TRBV12-4 and TRBJ1-1, with a possible D match to TRBD1 (6 bases). The CDR3 loop spans 15 amino acids. The V end was cut by 3 bases, the J end by 3 bases, with 14 bases between. The CDR3 spells CASSLITGPHTEAFF. For the CDR3, the DNA is TGTGCCAGCAGTTTGATCACAGGGCCACACACTGAAGCTTTCTTT.

The V call is TRBV30, the J call TRBJ2-7, with 9 bases that match TRBD1. V gave up 2 bases and J gave up 4 bases; unmatched junction bases: 9. Germline V gives CDR1 GTSNPN, CDR2 SVGIG (reference sequence). The CDR3 spans 15 residues. The CDR3 sequence is CAWSMPGQGRYEQYF. DNA for the CDR3: TGTGCCTGGAGTATGCCGGGACAGGGAAGGTACGAGCAGTACTTC.

The chain couples TRBV24-1 to TRBJ1-2, with D perhaps matching TRBD1 (5 bases). CDR1 is KGHDR, CDR2 SFDVKD, per germline. The CDR3 has 14 amino acids. The V end was cut by 3 bases, the J end by 8 bases, with 15 bases between. Here the CDR3 DNA reads TGTGCCACCAGTGATCAAGGGGTCCCACACGGCTACACCTTC. Encoded protein: CATSDQGVPHGYTF.

In this sample, this clonotype turned up once. The chain recombines TRBV20-1 with TRBJ1-2; the match to TRBD1 covers 10 bases. Losses at the gene ends were 0 bases for V and 0 bases for J; bases not matched to a gene: 10. Looked up from germline, CDR1 is DFQATT and CDR2 is SNEGSKA (reference sequence). CDR3 size: 18 residues. CDR3 loop: CSARDSWDRGSPNYGYTF. The CDR3 region has the DNA TGCAGTGCTAGAGATTCCTGGGACAGGGGAAGCCCTAACTATGGCTACACCTTC.

The chain is built from TRBV5-4 and TRBJ2-4, with 11 positions matching TRBD2. TRBJ2-7 explains the end of the DNA better; the J call may be wrong. The CDR3 is 15 residues long. Germline loops: CDR1 SGHNT, CDR2 YYREEE (reference sequence). CDR3 in amino acids: CASSLGTSGFDEQYF. For the CDR3, the DNA is TGTGCCAGCAGCTTGGGGACTAGCGGGTTTGACGAGCAGTACTTC.

The V gene is TRBV29-1, the J gene TRBJ2-5, with a possible D match to TRBD2 (6 bases). The length of the CDR3 is 14 residues. V lost 3 bases and J 11 bases, leaving 22 bases between the germline ends. CDR1 is SQVTM, CDR2 ANQGSEA, per germline. As DNA, the CDR3 is TGCAGCGTTGACCTGAGCCCAGGGACTGAAGAGCAGTACTTC. This sequence encodes CSVDLSPGTEEQYF.

The J gene is TRBJ1-2, the V gene TRBV6-5; the D is unclear. The germline V gene encodes CDR1 MNHEY and CDR2 SVGAGI. CDR3 length: 14 residues. The V and J ends lost 6 bases and 4 bases respectively, with 15 bases between them. The chain's CDR3 is CASRPAASLYGYTF. CDR3 in DNA: TGTGCCAGCAGGCCCGCGGCGTCGCTCTATGGCTACACCTTC.

This chain connects TRBV9 to TRBJ2-4; 8 bases are shared with TRBD1. V shed 3 bases, J shed 0 bases, and the junction held 8 bases outside the gene matches. This CDR3 spans 17 amino acids. Germline CDR1 SGDLS, CDR2 YYNGEE. CDR3 region: CASSATGDPLAKNIQYF. CDR3 DNA sequence: TGTGCCAGCAGCGCGACAGGGGACCCCTTAGCCAAAAACATTCAGTACTTC.

V is TRBV19 and J is TRBJ2-4; TRBD1 agrees at 7 bases. J gave up 0 bases and V 3 bases, and 8 bases lay outside the gene matches. From germline, CDR1 is LNHDA and CDR2 SQIVND (reference sequence). The CDR3 has 17 residues. The CDR3 spells CASSMLGTALAKNIQYF. Written as DNA, the CDR3 is TGTGCCAGTAGTATGCTCGGGACAGCCCTAGCCAAAAACATTCAGTACTTC.

As concerns this clonotype: An end of the junction does not agree with germline; a read error may underlie this. CDR3 sequence (DNA): TGCAGTACTAGAGTTCCACGGACAGGGGAGGTCGAAAAACTGTTTTTT. Its translation is CSTRVPRTGEVEKLFF. This chain connects TRBV20-1 to TRBJ1-4; 9 nucleotides align to TRBD1. The germline gives CDR1 DFQATT, CDR2 SNEGSKA (reference sequence). This CDR3 contains 16 residues.

The chain couples TRBV7-2 to TRBJ2-1; D gene unclear. Trimming cost V 5 bases and J 8 bases, with 19 bases left between them. The CDR3 contains 15 residues. Germline assignment: CDR1 SGHTA and CDR2 FQGNSA. CDR3 residues: CASSPSPGPGYEQFF. The DNA for the CDR3 is TGTGCCAGCAGCCCTAGTCCGGGCCCCGGTTATGAGCAGTTCTTC.

The chain combines TRBV12-3 or TRBV12-4 with TRBJ2-1; D may be TRBD1 or TRBD2 (5 bases each). CDR3 size: 15 residues. V was pared by 5 bases and J by 4 bases, with 15 bases between. Here the CDR3 DNA reads TGTGCCAGCAGTCATCCGGGACGATCATACAATGAGCAGTTCTTC. It translates to CASSHPGRSYNEQFF.

The genes are TRBV7-9 and TRBJ2-4; weak D call: TRBD1 (6 bases). The length of the CDR3 is 16 residues. V lost 3 bases to trimming and J lost 0 bases, with 12 bases between them. The germline V gene encodes CDR1 SEHNR and CDR2 FQNEAQ (reference sequence). The DNA of the CDR3 is TGTGCCAGCAGCTTCCTGGACAGCGGAGCCAAAAACATTCAGTACTTC. Protein sequence: CASSFLDSGAKNIQYF.

The rearrangement joins TRBV10-2 to TRBJ2-5; TRBD1 agrees at 10 bases. Germline CDR1 is WSHSY and CDR2 is SAAADI. CDR3 size: 16 residues. With V trimmed by 5 bases and J by 5 bases, 11 bases remained unmatched. The CDR3 sequence is CASSSAGTGALETQYF. CDR3 sequence (DNA): TGCGCCAGCAGTTCAGCCGGGACAGGGGCGTTGGAGACCCAGTACTTC.

This CDR3 reads CASSQEISTYEQYF. CDR3 nucleotide sequence: TGTGCCAGCAGCCAAGAGATCTCTACCTACGAGCAGTACTTC. The chain joins TRBV3-1 to TRBJ2-7; no clear D gene. Germline loops: CDR1 LGHDT, CDR2 YNNKEL (reference sequence). The length of the CDR3 is 14 residues. V lost 0 bases to trimming and J lost 2 bases, with 8 bases between them.